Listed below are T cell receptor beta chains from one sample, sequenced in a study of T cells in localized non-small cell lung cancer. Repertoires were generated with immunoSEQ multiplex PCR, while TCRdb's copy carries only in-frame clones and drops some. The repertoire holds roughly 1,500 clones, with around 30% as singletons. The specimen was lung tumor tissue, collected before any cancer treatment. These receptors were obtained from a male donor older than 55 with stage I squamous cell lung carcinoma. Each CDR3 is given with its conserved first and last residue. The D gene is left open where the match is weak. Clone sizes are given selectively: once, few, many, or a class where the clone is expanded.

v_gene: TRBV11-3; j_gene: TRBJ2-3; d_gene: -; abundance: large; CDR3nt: TGTGCCAGCAGCTCCTTAGCGGACTACACAGATACGCAGTATTTT; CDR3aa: CASSSLADYTDTQYF
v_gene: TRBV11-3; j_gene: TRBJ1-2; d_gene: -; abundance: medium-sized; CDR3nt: TGTGCCAGCAGCTTAGGTACAGGGAGCGGTGGCAACTATGGCTACACCTTC; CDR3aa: CASSLGTGSGGNYGYTF
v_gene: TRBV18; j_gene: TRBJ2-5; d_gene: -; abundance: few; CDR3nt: TGTGCCAGCTCACCAAGCGGCAGCCAAGAGACCCAGTACTTC; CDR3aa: CASSPSGSQETQYF
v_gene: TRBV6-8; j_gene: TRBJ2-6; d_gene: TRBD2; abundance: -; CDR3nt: TGTGCCAGCATTGGTCTAGCGGGGCCCTATTGGAGGGCCAACGTCCTGACTTTC; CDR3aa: CASIGLAGPYWRANVLTF
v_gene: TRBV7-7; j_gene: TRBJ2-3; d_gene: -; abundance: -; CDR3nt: TGTGCCAGCAGCCCGGAAGGCAGTAGCACAGATACGCAGTATTTT; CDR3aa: CASSPEGSSTDTQYF
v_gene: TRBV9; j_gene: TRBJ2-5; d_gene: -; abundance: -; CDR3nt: TGTGCCAGCAGCGCTCCGGGGCGAGGGCCCAGGAGGGAGACCCAGTACTTC; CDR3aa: CASSAPGRGPRRETQYF
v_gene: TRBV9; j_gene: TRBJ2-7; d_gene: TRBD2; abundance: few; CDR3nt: TGTGCCAGCAGCGTAGGGCGAGGGGAGGGCTACGAGCAGTACTTC; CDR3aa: CASSVGRGEGYEQYF
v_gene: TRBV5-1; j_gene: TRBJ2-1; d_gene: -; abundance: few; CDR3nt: TGCGCCAGCAGCCACTTCTTTTCAAGGCACTCCTACAATGAGCAGTTCTTC; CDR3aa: CASSHFFSRHSYNEQFF
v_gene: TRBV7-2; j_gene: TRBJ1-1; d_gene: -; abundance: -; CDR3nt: TGTGCCAGCAGCTTAGGCAGGCCGAACACTGAAGCTTTCTTT; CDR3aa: CASSLGRPNTEAFF
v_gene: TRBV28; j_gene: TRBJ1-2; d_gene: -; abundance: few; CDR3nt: TGTGCCAGCACCTCGGGCAGGCTGGGAGGCTACACCTTC; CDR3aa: CASTSGRLGGYTF
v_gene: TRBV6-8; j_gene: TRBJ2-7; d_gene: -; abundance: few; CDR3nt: TGTGCCAGCACATCTTCGGGCGGGCCTTCCTACGAGCAGTACTTC; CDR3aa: CASTSSGGPSYEQYF
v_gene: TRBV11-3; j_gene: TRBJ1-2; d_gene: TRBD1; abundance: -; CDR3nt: TGTGCCAGCAGAGAGGGACAGGGGGATAACTATGGCTACACCTTC; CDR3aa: CASREGQGDNYGYTF
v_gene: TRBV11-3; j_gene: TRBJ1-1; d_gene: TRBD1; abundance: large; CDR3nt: TGTGCCAGCAGCTTAGAGGGACAGAGTAACACTGAAGCTTTCTTT; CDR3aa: CASSLEGQSNTEAFF
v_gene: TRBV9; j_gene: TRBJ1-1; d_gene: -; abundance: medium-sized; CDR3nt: TGTGCCAGCAGCTTAGACGGAACTGAAGCTTTCTTT; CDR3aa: CASSLDGTEAFF
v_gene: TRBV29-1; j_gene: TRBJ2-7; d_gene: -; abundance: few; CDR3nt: TGCAGCGTTGAAGGTACCGACAGCCAAAGCTCCTACGAGCAGTACTTC; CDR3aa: CSVEGTDSQSSYEQYF
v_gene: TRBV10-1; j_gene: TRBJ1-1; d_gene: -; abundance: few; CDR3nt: TGCGCCAGCAGTGAATTAGGGGATGGTCGAACTGAAGCTTTCTTT; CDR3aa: CASSELGDGRTEAFF
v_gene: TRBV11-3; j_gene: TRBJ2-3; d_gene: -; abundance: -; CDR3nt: TGTGCCAGCAGCGCCCGGACGGGGACGCGTGATACGCAGTATTTT; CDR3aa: CASSARTGTRDTQYF
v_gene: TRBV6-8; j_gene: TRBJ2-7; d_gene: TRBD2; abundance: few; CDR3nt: TGTGCCAGCGGGGACAGGGAGACTAGCGGGAGTTACGAGCAGTACTTC; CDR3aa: CASGDRETSGSYEQYF
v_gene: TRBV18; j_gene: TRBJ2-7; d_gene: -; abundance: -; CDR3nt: TGTGCCAGCTCCCCGAAACGGCCAGGGATCTCCTACGAGCAGTACTTC; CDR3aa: CASSPKRPGISYEQYF
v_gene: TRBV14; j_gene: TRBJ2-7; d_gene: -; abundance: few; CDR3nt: TGTGCCAGCTTCACTTCCAGTAGCGGAGGGTACTACGAGCAGTACTTC; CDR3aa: CASFTSSSGGYYEQYF
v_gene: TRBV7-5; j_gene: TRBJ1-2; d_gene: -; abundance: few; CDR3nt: TGTGCCAGCAGCTCATTTCCAGGGTCGTACAATGGCTACACCTTC; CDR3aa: CASSSFPGSYNGYTF
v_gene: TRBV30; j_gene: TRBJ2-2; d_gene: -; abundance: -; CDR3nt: TGTGCCTGGAACGAACTAGGCGGTGGGGAGCTGTTTTTT; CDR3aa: CAWNELGGGELFF
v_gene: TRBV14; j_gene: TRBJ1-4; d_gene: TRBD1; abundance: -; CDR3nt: TGTGCCAGCGGCCCAGGGACAGGCAGTGAAAAACTGTTTTTT; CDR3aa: CASGPGTGSEKLFF
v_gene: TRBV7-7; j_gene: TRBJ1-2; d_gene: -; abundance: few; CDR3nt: TGTGCCAGCAGCTTGGCCCTCGCAGGGGAGAATGGCTACACCTTC; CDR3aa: CASSLALAGENGYTF
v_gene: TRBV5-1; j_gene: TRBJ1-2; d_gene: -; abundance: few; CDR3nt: TGCGCCAGCAGCTTGCCCGAGACGGTGTATGGCTACACCTTC; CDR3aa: CASSLPETVYGYTF
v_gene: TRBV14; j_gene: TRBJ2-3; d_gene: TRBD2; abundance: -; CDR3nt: TGTGCCAGCAGCCAAGGTAGCGGGACCACAGATACGCAGTATTTT; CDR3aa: CASSQGSGTTDTQYF
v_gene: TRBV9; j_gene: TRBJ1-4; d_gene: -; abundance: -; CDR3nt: TGTGCCAGCAGCGTAGCGGGGATCACTAATGAAAAACTGTTTTTT; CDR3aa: CASSVAGITNEKLFF
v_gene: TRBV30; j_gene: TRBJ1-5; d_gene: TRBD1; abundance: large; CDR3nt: TGTGCCTGGAGGCGTCGAGGGGGCAGCAATCAGCCCCAGCATTTT; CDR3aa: CAWRRRGGSNQPQHF
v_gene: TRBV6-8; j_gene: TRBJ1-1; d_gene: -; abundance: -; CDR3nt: TGTGCCAGCAGTGAGAGGATCTCGAACACTGAAGCTTTCTTT; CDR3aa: CASSERISNTEAFF
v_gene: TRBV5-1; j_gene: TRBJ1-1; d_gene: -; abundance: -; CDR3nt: TGCGCCAGCAGCTTGGGGCAGGGATTCCCCTTGAACACTGAAGCTTTCTTT; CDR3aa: CASSLGQGFPLNTEAFF
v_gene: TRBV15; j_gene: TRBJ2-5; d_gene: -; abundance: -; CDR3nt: TGTGCCACCAGCAGAGGGGTGATCCCCCAAGAGACCCAGTACTTC; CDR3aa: CATSRGVIPQETQYF
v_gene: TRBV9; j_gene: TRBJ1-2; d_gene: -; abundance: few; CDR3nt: TGTGCCAGCAGATACGGAGGAGAGTTAGGCTACACCTTC; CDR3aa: CASRYGGELGYTF
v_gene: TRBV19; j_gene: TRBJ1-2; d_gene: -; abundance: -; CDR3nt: TGTGCCAGTAGATTACGTGGGGGCGTGAGTGGCTACACCTTC; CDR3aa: CASRLRGGVSGYTF
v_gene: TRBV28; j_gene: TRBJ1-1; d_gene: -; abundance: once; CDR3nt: TGTGCCAGCTCCTCCCCTGGGGGCTTCACTGAAGCTTTCTTT; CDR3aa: CASSSPGGFTEAFF
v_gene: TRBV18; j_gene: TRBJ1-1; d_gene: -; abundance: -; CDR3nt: TGTGCCAGCTCACCAACACGGGGGGACACTGAAGCTTTCTTT; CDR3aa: CASSPTRGDTEAFF
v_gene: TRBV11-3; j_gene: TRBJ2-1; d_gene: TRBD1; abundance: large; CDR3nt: TGTGCCAGCAGCTTATTGGCAGGGGGATACAATGAGCAGTTCTTC; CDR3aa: CASSLLAGGYNEQFF
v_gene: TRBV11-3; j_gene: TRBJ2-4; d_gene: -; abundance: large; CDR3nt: TGTGCCAGCAGCCATCCGGGACCCGCTAACATTCAGTACTTC; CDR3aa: CASSHPGPANIQYF
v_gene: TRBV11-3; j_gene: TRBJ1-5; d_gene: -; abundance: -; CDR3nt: TGTGCCAGCAGCTTGGCTCCAGGGTATCAGCCCCAGCATTTT; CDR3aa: CASSLAPGYQPQHF
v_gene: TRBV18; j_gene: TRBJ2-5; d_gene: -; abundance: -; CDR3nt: TGTGCCAGCTCACCTTTGGCGTACCAAGAGACCCAGTACTTC; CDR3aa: CASSPLAYQETQYF
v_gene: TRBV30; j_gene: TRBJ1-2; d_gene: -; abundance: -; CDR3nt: TGTGCCTGGAGGCGGGGAGAGGCAGGGTTTTATGGCTACACCTTC; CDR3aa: CAWRRGEAGFYGYTF
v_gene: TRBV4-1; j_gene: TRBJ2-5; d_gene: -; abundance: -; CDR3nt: TGCGCCAGCAGCCAAGATCCCCAGGACACTTTGACCCAGTACTTC; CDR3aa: CASSQDPQDTLTQYF
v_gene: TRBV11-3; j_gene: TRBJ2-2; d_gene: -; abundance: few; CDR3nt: TGTGCCAGCAGTCGCGGGGACAGAAACACCGGGGAGCTGTTTTTT; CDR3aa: CASSRGDRNTGELFF
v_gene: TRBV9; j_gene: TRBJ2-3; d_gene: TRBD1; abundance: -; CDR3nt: TGTGCCAGCAGCAGGTCCGGGACAGGGGCCGTACATACGCAGTATTTT; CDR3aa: CASSRSGTGAVHTQYF
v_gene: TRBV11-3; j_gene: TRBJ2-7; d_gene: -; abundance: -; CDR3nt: TGTGCCAGCAGCTTAGTATCAGGGACCCTTTCCTACGAGCAGTACTTC; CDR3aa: CASSLVSGTLSYEQYF
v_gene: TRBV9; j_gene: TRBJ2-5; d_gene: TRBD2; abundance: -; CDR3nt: TGTGCCAGCAGCGTAGGGCTAGCGGGACCTCAAGAGACCCAGTACTTC; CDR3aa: CASSVGLAGPQETQYF
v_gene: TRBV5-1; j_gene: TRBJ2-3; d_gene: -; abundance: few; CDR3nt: TGCGCCAGCAGCGTCGGGGGTAGCACAGATACGCAGTATTTT; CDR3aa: CASSVGGSTDTQYF
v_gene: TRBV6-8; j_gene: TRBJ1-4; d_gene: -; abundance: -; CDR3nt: TGTGCCAGCAGAGACCGAGGACTAGCCGATGAAAAACTGTTTTTT; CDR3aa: CASRDRGLADEKLFF
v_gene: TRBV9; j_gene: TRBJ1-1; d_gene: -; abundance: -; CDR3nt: TGTGCCAGCACCGTGACGGACCACAACACTGAAGCTTTCTTT; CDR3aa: CASTVTDHNTEAFF